This TCR beta chain was retrieved from a study of post-analysis software for immune sequencing data (dated by TCRdb to 2015 to 2017). Context from the whole study: Recorded disease courses included relapsing-remitting, secondary progressive and progressive-relapsing multiple sclerosis, with some patients lacking subtype annotation. The patient repertoires were set against around ten previously published healthy control repertoires from donors whose ages ranged from about 6 to 27 years. A subset of samples was prepared in parallel using single-end sample barcoding, then pooled and co-amplified after Illumina adapter ligation.

This clonotype was seen more than once but under ten times. It lacks a known antigen. It has no much larger one-base neighbor in the sample; base qualities were not kept. After removal of 3 bases from V and 4 bases from J, the junction retains 7 bases not matched to a gene. The CDR3 runs 15 residues from the cysteine to the phenylalanine. The kept DNA is CDR3 alone, 45 bases in frame from the first base. Taken from the germline V gene, the CDR1 and CDR2 loops are ENHRY and SYGVKD. To prepare the library, PCR was applied. The run used an Illumina HiSeq 2500. To reduce PCR and sequencing biases, unique molecular identifiers were built into the TCR beta cDNA libraries. Per 1 to 10 million input T cells, around 500,000 cDNA molecules were obtained, such that each molecule approximated one T cell. The patient libraries were prepared and sequenced with the same protocol used for the earlier healthy control dataset. Within a given batch, samples were prepared together, multiplexed and sequenced on the same HiSeq lane. Per the original workflow: MIGEC handled the raw barcoded reads, throwing out single-read molecular identifier groups before consensus assembly and CDR3 extraction. VDJtools was used for post-analysis of the clonotype tables, and diversity was normalized by down-sampling every dataset to the size of the smallest sample. To correct batch-related cross-sample contamination, repertoire overlap clustering matched CDR3 amino acid sequences but not nucleotide sequences. TCRdb reworked the public reads: Q25 trimming with fastp, MiXCR clone assembly, productive beta chains retained. Rows with a matching CDR3 protein are joined into one entry that keeps the most common DNA and genes. TCRdb's processing, not the authors' own work, is the source of the V and J calls. The sample table records fewer than 600,000 distinct CDR3 sequences; roughly 46% of these occur just once. Around an eighth of the sample comes from the top ten.

To demonstrate the VDJtools post-analysis software, the study profiled TCR beta repertoires from the peripheral blood of around 13 young patients with multiple sclerosis. Multiple sclerosis patients were children and adolescents aged roughly 6 to 16 years. Beyond this particular receptor, the publication reports: Compared with controls, multiple sclerosis patients had significantly lower normalized Chao1 diversity, a finding suggesting substantial peripheral T-cell clonal expansion. Significantly higher frequencies in patients than in controls were found for roughly five TRBV segments, including TRBV5-6, TRBV5-1 and TRBV20-1. When samples were clustered directly using the F measure, samples prepared in the same batch co-clustered strongly, which prompted a batch-effect correction. The control group was slightly older than the multiple sclerosis patient group.

The rearranged segments are TRBV10-3 and TRBJ2-7; 9 bases in the junction line up with TRBD1. The receptor was isolated from a girl aged 10 to 17 with multiple sclerosis. The sample consisted of blood. The CDR3 is CAISDPGTGLYEQYF. The bases are TGTGCCATCAGTGATCCCGGGACAGGGTTGTACGAGCAGTACTTC.